This T cell receptor (beta chain) was recovered during a study of CD8+CD57+ T cells in acquired aplastic anemia. In the study overall: The study obtained roughly 10 million reads on average for CD4+ cells from healthy donors.

Germline assignment: CDR1 MNHEY and CDR2 SVGEGT. The V end lost 6 bases, the J end lost 12 bases, and 12 bases lay between the germline ends. This CDR3 is built from 11 residues. This clonotype was recorded at least ten times. TCR beta VDJ combinations and CDR3 sequences were profiled from genomic DNA. TCRdb passed the reads through MiXCR, listing each CDR3 protein once. Among 110,000 or so distinct CDR3 sequences listed, 40% to 60% were seen once. This rearrangement joins TRBV6-2 or TRBV6-3 to TRBJ2-4; D is ambiguous. The receptor was isolated from a human donor in good health, serving as a control. The source material was sorted CD4+, CD8+, or CD8+CD57+ T cells (not recorded which) from PBMCs. CDR3 bases: TGTGCCAGCAGCAACTCGGTGGGTCAGTACTTC. It encodes CASSNSVGQYF.